The 5 T cell receptor beta chains below all came from one sample that was sequenced in a study of identical twins. Each CDR3 protein is one row after TCRdb ran MiXCR on the 5' RACE reads. The sample holds over 600,000 distinct CDR3 sequences; 20% to 25% are singletons and the top ten take 4.3%. Another study also made use of these data, one on T cells expressing NK-cell markers.

The sample was PBMCs. Receptors originate from a young woman in good health.

V usage is TRBV5-1 and J usage is TRBJ2-3; possible D gene TRBD1, 6 bases. Trimming took off 6 bases at V and 3 bases at J, with 11 bases between the two ends. The CDR3 extends over 13 amino acids. CDR1 is SGHRS, CDR2 YFSETQ, per germline. The CDR3 reads CASKDRRTDTQYF. DNA of the CDR3: TGCGCCAGCAAAGACAGGCGGACAGATACGCAGTATTTT.

This clonotype showed up just a few times. Here the CDR3 DNA reads TGTGCCAGCAGTTTGTCGGGAGAATCTTTCTTC. This gives the protein CASSLSGESFF. The rearrangement uses TRBV12-3 or TRBV12-4 and TRBJ2-1; weak D call: TRBD2 (6 bases). V was pared by 3 bases and J by 16 bases, with 13 bases between. The CDR3 is 11 amino acids.

This chain connects TRBV20-1 to TRBJ2-5, with D possibly being TRBD2 (6 bases). V lost 6 bases and J lost 4, with 33 bases in between. CDR3 length equals 19 residues. Germline V gives CDR1 DFQATT, CDR2 SNEGSKA (reference sequence). The chain's CDR3 is CSANAEDRFEEGLGETQYF. The CDR3 DNA is TGCAGTGCCAATGCTGAAGACAGATTTGAGGAGGGATTAGGAGAGACCCAGTACTTC.

This clonotype was observed many times. The chain is built from TRBV20-1 and TRBJ1-1; D ambiguous. V lost 5 bases, J lost 3 bases, and 4 bases lay in between. The CDR3 extends over 10 amino acids. CDR1 and CDR2 (germline): DFQATT, SNEGSKA (reference sequence). The CDR3 nucleotides are TGCAGTGCTCTTTACACTGAAGCTTTCTTT. Translating it yields CSALYTEAFF.

The chain is built from TRBV5-1 and TRBJ2-2, with D unclear. The V end lost 2 bases, the J end lost 8 bases, and 16 bases lay between the germline ends. Germline-derived CDR1 and CDR2 are SGHRS and YFSETQ. This CDR3 has 15 residues. The CDR3 nucleotides read TGCGCCAGCAGCTTTCGGACGGATTTCGGGGGGGAGCTGTTTTTT. This codes for CASSFRTDFGGELFF.